The 21 T cell receptor beta chains reported below all come from one sample, sequenced in a study of fetal regulatory T cell absence and autoimmunity. Sequenced by immunoSEQ multiplex PCR; TCRdb stores in-frame clones only, minus some. Found here are 95,000 to 100,000 clones, around 72% of them singletons; the top ten hold just under 2%. Sequencing was carried out using pancreas tissue. These TCRs come from a male donor with IPEX syndrome.

The rearrangement uses TRBV5-1 and TRBJ2-7; TRBD1 or TRBD2 may be the D gene (6 bases each). CDR1 SGHRS and CDR2 YFSETQ come from the germline V gene. The CDR3 is 16 amino acids. The germline V and J ends were trimmed by 4 bases and 3 bases, with 20 bases remaining between them. CDR3: CASSLLVGGDHYEQYF. In nucleotides, the CDR3 is TGCGCCAGCAGCCTTTTGGTGGGGGGCGATCACTACGAGCAGTACTTC. The variable domain in full, with the rest retrieved from reference TRBV5-1 and TRBJ2-7, is KAGVTQTPRYLIKTRGQQVTLSCSPISGHRSVSWYQQTPGQGLQFLFEYFSETQRNKGNFPGRFSGRQFSNSRSEMNVSTLELGDSALYLCASSLLVGGDHYEQYFGPGTRLTVT.

CDR3 DNA: TGTGCCAGCAGTTCCCTCTCTGGTAGCGGGACAGATACGCAGTATTTT. This translates into CASSSLSGSGTDTQYF. The rearrangement uses TRBV6-5 and TRBJ2-3; 7 positions agree with TRBD2. V was clipped by 4 bases and J by 3 bases; unmatched bases: 10. The CDR3 contains 16 residues. Germline-derived CDR1 and CDR2 are MNHEY and SVGAGI.

In this sample, this clone turned up a few times. This chain joins TRBV27 and TRBJ2-7; 8 bases line up with TRBD1. CDR1 is MNHEY and CDR2 is SMNVEV in the germline V gene (reference sequence). With V trimmed by 5 bases and J by 0 bases, 3 bases remained unmatched. The CDR3 has 14 residues. The CDR3 loop is CASSTDRGSYEQYF. The CDR3 DNA reads as TGTGCCAGCAGTACAGACAGGGGCTCCTACGAGCAGTACTTC.

This clone was counted between two and nine times. V and J are TRBV6-6 and TRBJ2-5; no reliable D call. This CDR3 contains 14 residues. Trimming stripped 5 bases from V and 2 bases from J, with 12 bases between. Germline CDR1 is MNHNY and CDR2 is SVGAGI (reference sequence). CDR3 amino acids: CASSALAVQETQYF. For the CDR3, the DNA is TGTGCCAGCAGTGCCCTGGCGGTTCAAGAGACCCAGTACTTC.

This clone was counted a few times. The chain uses TRBV19 and TRBJ2-7; 7 bases map to TRBD2. Germline V lookup: CDR1 LNHDA, CDR2 SQIVND (reference sequence). The CDR3 contains 14 residues. Unmatched junction bases numbered 0, after V lost 1 base and J lost 0 bases. The CDR3: CASSIVAGSYEQYF. DNA for the CDR3: TGTGCCAGTAGTATAGTAGCGGGCTCCTACGAGCAGTACTTC.

The chain has TRBV5-6 and TRBJ1-5; the match to TRBD1 covers 9 bases. The CDR3 extends over 15 amino acids. CDR1 is SGHDT, CDR2 YYEEEE, per germline. J lost 6 bases, V lost 5 bases, and 9 bases had no gene match. The CDR3 DNA reads TGTGCCAGCAGTGCCGGGACAGGGAGTAGTCAGCCCCAGCATTTT. It specifies CASSAGTGSSQPQHF. The full variable domain, with the rest looked up from reference TRBV5-6 and TRBJ1-5, is DAGVTQSPTHLIKTRGQQVTLRCSPKSGHDTVSWYQQALGQGPQFIFQYYEEEERQRGNFPDRFSGHQFPNYSSELNVNALLLGDSALYLCASSAGTGSSQPQHFGDGTRLSIL.

This clone was seen a single time. The V and J genes are TRBV29-1 and TRBJ1-2; no definite D call. Germline CDR1 SQVTM, CDR2 ANQGSEA. Trimming cost V 1 base and J 4 bases, with 7 bases left between them. This CDR3 region has 12 residues. CDR3 in amino acids: CSVEGRFYGYTF. DNA of the CDR3: TGCAGCGTTGAAGGGCGGTTCTATGGCTACACCTTC.

This clone showed up just once. V is TRBV30 and J is TRBJ2-1; 9 bases align to TRBD2. The CDR3 length is 13 residues. Germline V lookup: CDR1 GTSNPN, CDR2 SVGIG (reference sequence). The CDR3 loop reads CATTSGTYNEQFF. CDR3 nucleotides: TGTGCTACGACTAGCGGAACCTACAATGAGCAGTTCTTC.

Only a few counts were recorded for this clone. The rearrangement links TRBV27 to TRBJ2-7; D might be TRBD2 (6 bases). CDR1 and CDR2 (germline): MNHEY, SMNVEV (reference sequence). V shed 2 bases and J shed 3 bases, with 14 bases lying between them. This CDR3 region has 15 residues. CDR3: CASSLMREAFYEQYF. For the CDR3, the DNA is TGTGCCAGCAGTTTAATGAGGGAGGCATTCTACGAGCAGTACTTC.

This chain joins TRBV7-2 and TRBJ2-2, with a possible D match to TRBD2 (6 bases). The germline gives CDR1 SGHTA, CDR2 FQGNSA. The V gene lost 5 bases and the J gene lost 6 bases, with 19 bases spanning the gap. CDR3 length equals 16 residues. In DNA form, the CDR3 reads TGTGCCAGCAGCCCCGGGACTTATGATAGGGCCGGGGAGCTGTTTTTT. Amino acids: CASSPGTYDRAGELFF.

This clone appeared once. This sequence joins TRBV29-1 and TRBJ2-5; 7 nucleotides match TRBD2. This CDR3 has 15 amino acids. The V gene's germline CDR1 is SQVTM and CDR2 ANQGSEA. J gave up 4 bases and V 6 bases, and 14 bases lay outside the gene matches. The CDR3 here is CSVSGLAAKGETQYF. As DNA, the CDR3 is TGCAGCGTGTCGGGCCTAGCGGCGAAGGGAGAGACCCAGTACTTC. The variable domain in full, completed from reference TRBV29-1 and TRBJ2-5, reads SAVISQKPSRDICQRGTSLTIQCQVDSQVTMMFWYRQQPGQSLTLIATANQGSEATYESGFVIDKFPISRPNLTFSTLTVSNMSPEDSSIYLCSVSGLAAKGETQYFGPGTRLLVL.

The chain employs TRBV6-1 and TRBJ1-2; no definite D call. This CDR3 spans 15 amino acids. V lost 1 base, J lost 4 bases, and 13 bases lay in between. Germline V gene lookup returns CDR1 MNHNS and CDR2 SASEGT. The CDR3 region has the DNA TGTGCCAGCAGTGAAGTAGGCAGTCCAATCTATGGCTACACCTTC. The encoded protein is CASSEVGSPIYGYTF.

This sequence joins TRBV27 and TRBJ2-7; a weak D match, TRBD1 (5 bases). CDR1 is MNHEY and CDR2 is SMNVEV in the germline V gene (reference sequence). V was trimmed by 5 bases and J by 2 bases, leaving 13 bases between them. CDR3 size: 14 residues. The CDR3 is CASSRRQGPYEQYF. DNA for the CDR3: TGTGCCAGCAGTAGAAGGCAGGGCCCCTACGAGCAGTACTTC.

The chain employs TRBV12-5 and TRBJ1-3; D is perhaps TRBD1 (6 bases). Trimming left V 4 bases short and J 3 bases short, with 13 bases between. Germline V lookup: CDR1 LGHNT, CDR2 FRNRAP. This CDR3 is 15 amino acids long. Here the CDR3 reads CASGWTGGFGNTIYF. CDR3 in DNA: TGTGCTAGTGGTTGGACGGGGGGCTTTGGAAACACCATATATTTT.

This clone has a single count. The chain employs TRBV4-1 and TRBJ2-4, with 7 bases matching TRBD2. V dropped 1 base and J dropped 9; count of bases not matched to a gene: 0. Germline CDR1 is MGHRA and CDR2 is YSYEKL. This CDR3 contains 12 residues. The DNA for the CDR3 is TGCGCCAGCAGCCAAGGGGGGGGCATTCAGTACTTC. This sequence encodes CASSQGGGIQYF.

This clone was recorded a few times. V and J are TRBV19 and TRBJ2-3, with D possibly TRBD2 on 5 matching bases. The V gene's germline CDR1 is LNHDA and CDR2 SQIVND (reference sequence). The CDR3 extends over 15 amino acids. Trimming removed 3 bases at V and 2 bases at J, with 12 bases between. CDR3: CASSIAGVSTDTQYF. Here the CDR3 DNA reads TGTGCCAGTAGTATCGCGGGTGTCTCCACAGATACGCAGTATTTT.

This rearrangement joins TRBV10-3 to TRBJ2-5; 10 nucleotides line up with TRBD2. V shed 2 bases and J 4 bases; nucleotides not matched to a gene: 4. CDR1 ENHRY and CDR2 SYGVKD come from the germline V gene. The CDR3 covers 15 residues. CDR3 in amino acids: CAISEERGGRETQYF. CDR3 sequence (DNA): TGTGCCATCAGTGAGGAGCGGGGGGGCCGAGAGACCCAGTACTTC.

The V gene is TRBV2, the J gene TRBJ2-4; D unresolved. V gave up 4 bases and J gave up 0 bases, with 13 bases separating them. CDR1 is SNHLY, CDR2 FYNNEI, per germline. The CDR3 runs 16 residues. CDR3 sequence reads: CASSAKGSLAKNIQYF. The CDR3 DNA is TGTGCCAGCAGTGCTAAGGGCAGTCTAGCCAAAAACATTCAGTACTTC.

The V call is TRBV19, the J call TRBJ2-1; either TRBD1 or TRBD2 may fit D (6 bases each). Germline lookup yields CDR1 LNHDA and CDR2 SQIVND (reference sequence). The CDR3 is 15 amino acids. With 3 bases removed from V and 4 bases from J, the gap between germline ends came to 13 bases. The CDR3: CASSITGTSYNEQFF. The CDR3 DNA is TGTGCCAGTAGTATTACAGGGACTTCTTACAATGAGCAGTTCTTC.

This chain connects TRBV7-9 to TRBJ2-3, with D tentatively TRBD2 (6 bases). Trimming shortened V by 0 bases and J by 1 base, and 11 bases separated the two germline ends. Germline V gene sequence: CDR1 SEHNR, CDR2 FQNEAQ (reference sequence). The CDR3 extends over 16 amino acids. The CDR3 loop reads CASSLALAPRTDTQYF. In nucleotides, the CDR3 is TGTGCCAGCAGCTTAGCACTAGCCCCACGCACAGATACGCAGTATTTT.

V is TRBV2 and J is TRBJ1-6; 7 bases are shared with TRBD1. The CDR3 loop spans 14 amino acids. Germline CDR1 and CDR2: SNHLY and FYNNEI. J was trimmed by 7 bases and V by 6 bases; bases with no gene match: 6. The CDR3 reads CASSRDSKNSPLHF. For the CDR3, the DNA is TGTGCCAGCAGCCGGGACAGCAAAAATTCACCCCTCCACTTT.